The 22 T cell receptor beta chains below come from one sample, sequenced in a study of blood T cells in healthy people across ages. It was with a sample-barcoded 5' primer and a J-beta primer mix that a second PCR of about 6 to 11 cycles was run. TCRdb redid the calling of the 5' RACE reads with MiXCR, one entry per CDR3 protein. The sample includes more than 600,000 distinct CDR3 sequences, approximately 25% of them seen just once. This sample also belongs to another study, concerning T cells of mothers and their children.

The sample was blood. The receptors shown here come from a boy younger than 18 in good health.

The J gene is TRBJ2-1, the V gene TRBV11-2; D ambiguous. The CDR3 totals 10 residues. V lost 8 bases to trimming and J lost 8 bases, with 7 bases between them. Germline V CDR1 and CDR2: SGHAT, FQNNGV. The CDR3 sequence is CASAAYEQFF. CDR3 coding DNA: TGTGCCAGCGCGGCTTATGAGCAGTTCTTC.

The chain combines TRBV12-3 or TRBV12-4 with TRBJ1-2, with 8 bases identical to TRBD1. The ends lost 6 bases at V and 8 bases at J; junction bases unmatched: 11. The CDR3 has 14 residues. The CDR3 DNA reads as TGTGCCAGCAGGCAGGGGGCAGGGGGAGGCGGCTACACCTTC. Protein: CASRQGAGGGGYTF.

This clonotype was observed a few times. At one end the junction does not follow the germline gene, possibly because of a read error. In nucleotides, the CDR3 is TGCGCCAGCAGCGGCGACCGGAGCAGCCTTCAAGAGACCCAGTACTTC. Protein: CASSGDRSSLQETQYF. The genes are TRBV9 and TRBJ2-5; maybe TRBD2 (5 bases). This CDR3 region has 16 residues. The germline CDR1 and CDR2 sequences are SGDLS and YYNGEE.

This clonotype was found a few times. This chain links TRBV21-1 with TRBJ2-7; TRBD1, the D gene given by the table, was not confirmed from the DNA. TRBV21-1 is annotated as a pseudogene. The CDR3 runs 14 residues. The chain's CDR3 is CASSQGDRDCEQYF. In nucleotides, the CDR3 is TGTGCCAGCAGCCAAGGGGACAGGGACTGCGAGCAGTACTTC.

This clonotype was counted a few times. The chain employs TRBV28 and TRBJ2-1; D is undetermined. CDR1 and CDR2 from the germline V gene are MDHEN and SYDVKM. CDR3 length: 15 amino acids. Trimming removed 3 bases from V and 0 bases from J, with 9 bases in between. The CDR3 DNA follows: TGTGCCAGCAGTTTCCTTGGGTACTCCTACAATGAGCAGTTCTTC. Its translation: CASSFLGYSYNEQFF.

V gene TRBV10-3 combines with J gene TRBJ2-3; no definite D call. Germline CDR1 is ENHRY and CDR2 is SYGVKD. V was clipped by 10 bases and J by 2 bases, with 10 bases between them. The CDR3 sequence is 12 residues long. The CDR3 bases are TGTGCCACACGGCCCTCCACAGATACGCAGTATTTT. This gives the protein CATRPSTDTQYF.

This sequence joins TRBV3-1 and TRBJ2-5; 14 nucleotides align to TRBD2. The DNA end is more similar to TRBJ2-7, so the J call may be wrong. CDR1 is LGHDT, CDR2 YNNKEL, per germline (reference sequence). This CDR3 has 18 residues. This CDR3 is CASSRGLAGGLSSYEQYF. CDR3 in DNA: TGTGCCAGCAGCCGCGGACTAGCGGGAGGTCTGAGCTCCTACGAGCAGTACTTC.

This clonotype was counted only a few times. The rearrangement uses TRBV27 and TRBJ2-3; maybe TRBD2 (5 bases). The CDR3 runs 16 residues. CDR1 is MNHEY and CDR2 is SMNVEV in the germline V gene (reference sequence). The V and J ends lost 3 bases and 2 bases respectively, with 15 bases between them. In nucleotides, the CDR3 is TGTGCCAGCAGTTTGCAGCGGATCCCTGACACAGATACGCAGTATTTT. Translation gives CASSLQRIPDTDTQYF.

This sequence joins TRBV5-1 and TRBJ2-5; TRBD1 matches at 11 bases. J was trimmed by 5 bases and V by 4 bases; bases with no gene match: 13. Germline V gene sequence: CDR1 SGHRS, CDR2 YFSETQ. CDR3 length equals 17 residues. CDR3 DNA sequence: TGCGCCAGCAGCCCATCACCGGGACAGGGGGTCGGGGAGACCCAGTACTTC. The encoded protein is CASSPSPGQGVGETQYF.

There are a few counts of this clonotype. The CDR3 region is CAISDKRSLDEQFF. The CDR3 nucleotides are TGTGCCATCAGTGATAAGCGGTCCTTGGATGAGCAGTTCTTC. The J gene is TRBJ2-1, the V gene TRBV10-3; weak D call: TRBD2 (5 bases). Per the germline V gene, CDR1 is ENHRY and CDR2 is SYGVKD. Between the trimmed V and J ends, which lost 3 bases and 8 bases, there was a span of 14 bases. CDR3 length: 14 amino acids.

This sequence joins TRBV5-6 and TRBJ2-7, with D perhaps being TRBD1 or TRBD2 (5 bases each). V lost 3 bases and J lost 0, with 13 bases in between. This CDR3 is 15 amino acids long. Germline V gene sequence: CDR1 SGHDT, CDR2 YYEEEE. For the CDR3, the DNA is TGTGCCAGCAGCTGGGGACCTTCCGACTCCTACGAGCAGTACTTC. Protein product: CASSWGPSDSYEQYF.

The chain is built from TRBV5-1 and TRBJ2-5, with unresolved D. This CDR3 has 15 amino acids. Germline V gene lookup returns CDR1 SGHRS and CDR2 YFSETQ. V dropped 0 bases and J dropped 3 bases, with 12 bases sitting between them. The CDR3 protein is CASSLVKGKEETQYF. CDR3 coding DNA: TGCGCCAGCAGCTTGGTTAAAGGGAAGGAAGAGACCCAGTACTTC. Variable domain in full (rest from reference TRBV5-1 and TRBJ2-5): KAGVTQTPRYLIKTRGQQVTLSCSPISGHRSVSWYQQTPGQGLQFLFEYFSETQRNKGNFPGRFSGRQFSNSRSEMNVSTLELGDSALYLCASSLVKGKEETQYFGPGTRLLVL.

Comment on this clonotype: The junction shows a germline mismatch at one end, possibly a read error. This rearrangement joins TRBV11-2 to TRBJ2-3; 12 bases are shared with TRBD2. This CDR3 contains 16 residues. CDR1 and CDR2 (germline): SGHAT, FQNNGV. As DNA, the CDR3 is TGTGCCGGCAGCTTAGGACTAGCGGGACGCACAGATACGCAGTATTTT. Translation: CAGSLGLAGRTDTQYF.

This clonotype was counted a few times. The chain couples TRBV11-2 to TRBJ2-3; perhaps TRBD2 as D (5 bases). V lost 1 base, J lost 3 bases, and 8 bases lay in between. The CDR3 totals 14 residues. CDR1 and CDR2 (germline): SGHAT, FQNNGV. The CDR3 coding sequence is TGTGCCAGCAGCTTAGGTAGCGAAACAGATACGCAGTATTTT. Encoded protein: CASSLGSETDTQYF.

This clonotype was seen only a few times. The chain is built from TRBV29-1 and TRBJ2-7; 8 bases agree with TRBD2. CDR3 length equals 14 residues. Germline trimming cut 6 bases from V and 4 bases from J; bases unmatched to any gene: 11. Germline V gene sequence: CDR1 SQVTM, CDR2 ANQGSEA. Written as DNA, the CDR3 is TGCAGCGTCGTGGGCAGCGGGAGTATTTACGAGCAGTACTTC. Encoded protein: CSVVGSGSIYEQYF.

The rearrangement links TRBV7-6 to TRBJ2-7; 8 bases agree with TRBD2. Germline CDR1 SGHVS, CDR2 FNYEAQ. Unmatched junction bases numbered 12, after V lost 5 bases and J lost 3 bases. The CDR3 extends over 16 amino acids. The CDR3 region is CASSPDGRGAIYEQYF. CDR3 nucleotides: TGTGCCAGCAGCCCGGATGGGCGGGGGGCGATCTACGAGCAGTACTTC.

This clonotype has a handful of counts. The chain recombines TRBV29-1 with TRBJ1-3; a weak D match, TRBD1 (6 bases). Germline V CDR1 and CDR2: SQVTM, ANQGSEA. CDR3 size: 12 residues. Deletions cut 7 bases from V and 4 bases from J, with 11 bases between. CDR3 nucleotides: TGCAGCGGTTCCCAGGGGGGAAACACCATATATTTT. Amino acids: CSGSQGGNTIYF.

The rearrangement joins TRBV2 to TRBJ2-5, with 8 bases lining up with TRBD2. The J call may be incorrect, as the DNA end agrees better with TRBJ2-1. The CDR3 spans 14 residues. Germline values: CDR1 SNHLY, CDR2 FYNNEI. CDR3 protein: CASDGSGRGNEQFF. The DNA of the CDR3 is TGTGCCAGCGATGGGAGCGGGAGAGGCAATGAGCAGTTCTTC.

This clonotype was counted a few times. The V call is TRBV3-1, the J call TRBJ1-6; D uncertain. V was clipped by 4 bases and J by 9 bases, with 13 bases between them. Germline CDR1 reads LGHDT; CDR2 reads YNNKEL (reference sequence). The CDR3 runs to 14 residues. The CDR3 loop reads CASSLTGDGSPLHF. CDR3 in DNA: TGTGCCAGCAGCCTCACCGGGGATGGTTCACCCCTCCACTTT.

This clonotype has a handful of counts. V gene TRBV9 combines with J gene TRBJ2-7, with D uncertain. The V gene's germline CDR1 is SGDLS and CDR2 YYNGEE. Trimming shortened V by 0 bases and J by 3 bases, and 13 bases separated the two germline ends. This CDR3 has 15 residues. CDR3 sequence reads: CASSVAPERIYEQYF. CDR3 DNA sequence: TGTGCCAGCAGCGTAGCCCCAGAAAGGATCTACGAGCAGTACTTC. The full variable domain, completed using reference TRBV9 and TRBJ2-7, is DSGVTQTPKHLITATGQRVTLRCSPRSGDLSVYWYQQSLDQGLQFLIQYYNGEERAKGNILERFSAQQFPDLHSELNLSSLELGDSALYFCASSVAPERIYEQYFGPGTRLTVT.

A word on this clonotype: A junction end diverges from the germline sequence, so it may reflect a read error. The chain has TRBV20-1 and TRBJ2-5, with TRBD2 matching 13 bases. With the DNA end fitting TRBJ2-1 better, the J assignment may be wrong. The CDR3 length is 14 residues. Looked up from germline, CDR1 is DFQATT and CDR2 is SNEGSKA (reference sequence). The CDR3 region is CSARGLAGVWEQFF. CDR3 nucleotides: TGCAGTGCGAGAGGACTAGCGGGGGTCTGGGAGCAGTTCTTC.

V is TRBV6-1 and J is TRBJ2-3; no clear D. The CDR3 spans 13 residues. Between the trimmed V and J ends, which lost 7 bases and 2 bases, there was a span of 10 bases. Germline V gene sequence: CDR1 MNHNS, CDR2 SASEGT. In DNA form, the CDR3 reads TGTGCCAGCAATGACAAAAACACAGATACGCAGTATTTT. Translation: CASNDKNTDTQYF.